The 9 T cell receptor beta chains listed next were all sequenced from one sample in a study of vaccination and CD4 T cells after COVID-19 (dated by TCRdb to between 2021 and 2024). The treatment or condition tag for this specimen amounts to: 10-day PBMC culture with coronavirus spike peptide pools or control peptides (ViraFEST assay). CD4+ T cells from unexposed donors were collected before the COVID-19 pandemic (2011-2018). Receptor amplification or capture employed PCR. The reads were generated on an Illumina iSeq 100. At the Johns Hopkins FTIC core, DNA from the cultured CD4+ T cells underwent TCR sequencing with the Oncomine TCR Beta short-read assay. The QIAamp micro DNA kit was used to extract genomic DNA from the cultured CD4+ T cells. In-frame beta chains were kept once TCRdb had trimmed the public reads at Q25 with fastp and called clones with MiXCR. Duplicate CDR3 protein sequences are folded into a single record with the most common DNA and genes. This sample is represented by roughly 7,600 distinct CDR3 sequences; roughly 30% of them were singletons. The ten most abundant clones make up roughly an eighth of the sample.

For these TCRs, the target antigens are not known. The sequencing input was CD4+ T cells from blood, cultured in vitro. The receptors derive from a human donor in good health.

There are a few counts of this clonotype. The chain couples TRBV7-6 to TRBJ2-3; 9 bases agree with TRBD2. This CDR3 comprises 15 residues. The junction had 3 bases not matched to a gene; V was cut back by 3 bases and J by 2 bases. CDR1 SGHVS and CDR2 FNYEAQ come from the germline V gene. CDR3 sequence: CASSLGTSFTDTQYF. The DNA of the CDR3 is TGTGCCAGCAGCTTGGGGACTAGCTTCACAGATACGCAGTATTTT.

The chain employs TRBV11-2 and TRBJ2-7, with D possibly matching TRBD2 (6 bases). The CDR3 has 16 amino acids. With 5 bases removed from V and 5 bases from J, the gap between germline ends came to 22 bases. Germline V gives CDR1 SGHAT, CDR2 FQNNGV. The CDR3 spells CASSQRVGPGGNEQYF. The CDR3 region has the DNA TGTGCCAGCAGCCAACGGGTGGGCCCCGGGGGTAACGAGCAGTACTTC.

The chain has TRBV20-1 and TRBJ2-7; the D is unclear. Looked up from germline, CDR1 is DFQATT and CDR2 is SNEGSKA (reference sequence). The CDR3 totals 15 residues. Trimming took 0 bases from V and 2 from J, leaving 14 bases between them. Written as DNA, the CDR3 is TGCAGTGCTAGAGATATTCGGACCCAGACCTACGAGCAGTACTTC. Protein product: CSARDIRTQTYEQYF.

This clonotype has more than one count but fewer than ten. The CDR3 nucleotides are TGTGCCAGTAGCCCGGGACAGCTCTATGGCTACACCTTC. It encodes CASSPGQLYGYTF. V is TRBV19 and J is TRBJ1-2; 7 nucleotides line up with TRBD1. Germline V gene lookup returns CDR1 LNHDA and CDR2 SQIVND (reference sequence). Losses at the gene ends were 6 bases for V and 4 bases for J; bases not matched to a gene: 5. The CDR3 spans 13 residues.

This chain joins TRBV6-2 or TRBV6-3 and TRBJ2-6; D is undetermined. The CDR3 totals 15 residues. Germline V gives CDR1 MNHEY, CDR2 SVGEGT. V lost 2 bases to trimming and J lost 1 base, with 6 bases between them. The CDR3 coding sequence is TGTGCCAGCAGTTACCGCAGGTCTGGGGCCAACGTCCTGACTTTC. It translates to CASSYRRSGANVLTF.

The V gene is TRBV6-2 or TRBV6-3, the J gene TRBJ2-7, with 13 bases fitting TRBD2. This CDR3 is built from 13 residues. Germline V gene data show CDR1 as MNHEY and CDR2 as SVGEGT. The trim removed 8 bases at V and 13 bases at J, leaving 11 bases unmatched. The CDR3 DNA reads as TGTGCCAGCGGACTTGGACTAGCGGGAGCACAATACTTC. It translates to CASGLGLAGAQYF.

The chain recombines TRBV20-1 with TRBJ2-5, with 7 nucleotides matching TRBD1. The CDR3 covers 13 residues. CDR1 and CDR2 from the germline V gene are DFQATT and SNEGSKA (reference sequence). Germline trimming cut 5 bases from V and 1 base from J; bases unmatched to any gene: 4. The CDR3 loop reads CSAPGQVQETQYF. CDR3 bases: TGCAGTGCTCCAGGACAGGTCCAAGAGACCCAGTACTTC.

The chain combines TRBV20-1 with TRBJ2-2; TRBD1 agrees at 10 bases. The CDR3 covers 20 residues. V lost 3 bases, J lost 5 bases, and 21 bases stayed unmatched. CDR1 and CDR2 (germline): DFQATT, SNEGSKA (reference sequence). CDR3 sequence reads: CSASEVGRGSTGGMTGELFF. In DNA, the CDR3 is TGCAGTGCTAGTGAGGTCGGGAGGGGATCGACAGGGGGCATGACCGGGGAGCTGTTTTTT.

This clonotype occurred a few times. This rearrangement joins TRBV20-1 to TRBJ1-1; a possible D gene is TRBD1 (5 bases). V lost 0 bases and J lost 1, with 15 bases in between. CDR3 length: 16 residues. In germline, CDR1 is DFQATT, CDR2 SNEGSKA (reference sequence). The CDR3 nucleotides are TGCAGTGCTAGAGATTGGGGACCTTTGCCGAACACTGAAGCTTTCTTT. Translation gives CSARDWGPLPNTEAFF.